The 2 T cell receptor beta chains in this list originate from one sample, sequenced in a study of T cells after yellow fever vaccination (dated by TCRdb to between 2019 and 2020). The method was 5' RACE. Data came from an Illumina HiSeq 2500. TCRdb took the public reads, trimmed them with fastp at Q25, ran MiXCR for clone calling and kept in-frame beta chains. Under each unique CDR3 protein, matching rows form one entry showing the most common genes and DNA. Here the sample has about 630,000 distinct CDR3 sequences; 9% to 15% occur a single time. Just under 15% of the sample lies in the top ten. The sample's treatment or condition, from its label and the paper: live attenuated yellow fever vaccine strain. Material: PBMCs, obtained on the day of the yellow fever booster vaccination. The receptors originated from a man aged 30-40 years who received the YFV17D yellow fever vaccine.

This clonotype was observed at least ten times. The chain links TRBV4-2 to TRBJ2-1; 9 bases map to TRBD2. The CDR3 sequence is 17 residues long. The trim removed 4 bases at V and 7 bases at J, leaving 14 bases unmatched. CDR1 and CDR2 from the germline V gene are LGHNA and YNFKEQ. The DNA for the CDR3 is TGTGCCAGCAGCCCCAAGTTGGCCGGGACTAGCCTGAATGAGCAGTTCTTC. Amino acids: CASSPKLAGTSLNEQFF.

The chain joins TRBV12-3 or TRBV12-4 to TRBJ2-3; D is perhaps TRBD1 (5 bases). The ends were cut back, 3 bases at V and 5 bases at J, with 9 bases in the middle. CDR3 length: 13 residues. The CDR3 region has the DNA TGTGCCAGCAGTTTGGCTGGACAAGATACGCAGTATTTT. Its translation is CASSLAGQDTQYF.